The 5 T cell receptor beta chains presented below share a single source sample, sequenced in a study of cytomegalovirus exposure and HLA in healthy donors (dated by TCRdb to the late 2010s). The method was the immunoSEQ multiplex PCR assay. The multiplex PCR relied on a mix of 60 forward primers for TCR Vbeta segments and 13 reverse primers for TCR Jbeta segments. TCRdb re-hosts the immuneACCESS table, in-frame sequences only. Its copies lack some clones; in the studies checked, an unresolved V gene accounts for under half of them, and the cause for the rest is not known. For this sample there are 95,000 to 100,000 clones; less than 80% appear just once. The top ten hold about 2% of the sample. The sequencing input was PBMCs. The receptors derive from a man aged 40-50 years in good health and CMV-seronegative.

The chain employs TRBV9 and TRBJ2-2; D unresolved. V gave up 4 bases and J gave up 2 bases, with 6 bases separating them. The CDR3 contains 13 residues. Germline loops: CDR1 SGDLS, CDR2 YYNGEE. The CDR3 DNA reads as TGTGCCAGCAGCTCACTAAACACCGGGGAGCTGTTTTTT. Amino acid sequence: CASSSLNTGELFF.

V is TRBV2 and J is TRBJ2-3; a weak D match, TRBD2 (5 bases). V dropped 7 bases and J dropped 10 bases, with 21 bases sitting between them. Per the germline V gene, CDR1 is SNHLY and CDR2 is FYNNEI. This CDR3 contains 14 residues. Here the CDR3 DNA reads TGTGCCAGCACCATGGACTCATCCCCCGTCTCGCAGTATTTT. Translated: CASTMDSSPVSQYF. Using reference TRBV2 and TRBJ2-3 for the parts outside the CDR3, the full variable domain is EPEVTQTPSHQVTQMGQEVILRCVPISNHLYFYWYRQILGQKVEFLVSFYNNEISEKSEIFDDQFSVERPDGSNFTLKIRSTKLEDSAMYFCASTMDSSPVSQYFGPGTRLTVL.

This clone occurred once. The rearrangement links TRBV27 to TRBJ1-4; a possible D gene is TRBD1 (6 bases). CDR3 size: 15 residues. The ends were cut back, 2 bases at V and 7 bases at J, with 14 bases in the middle. Per the germline V gene, CDR1 is MNHEY and CDR2 is SMNVEV (reference sequence). The CDR3 region is CASSLQNREREKLFF. CDR3 bases: TGTGCCAGCAGTTTACAGAACAGGGAGCGTGAAAAACTGTTTTTT. Drawing the rest from reference TRBV27 and TRBJ1-4, the complete variable domain is EAQVTQNPRYLITVTGKKLTVTCSQNMNHEYMSWYRQDPGLGLRQIYYSMNVEVTDKGDVPEGYKVSRKEKRNFPLILESPSPNQTSLYFCASSLQNREREKLFFGSGTQLSVL.

The chain is built from TRBV6-1 and TRBJ2-3, with 7 bases matching TRBD2. The CDR3 totals 15 residues. Trimming took 9 bases from V and 2 from J; bases not matched to a gene: 11. Germline lookup yields CDR1 MNHNS and CDR2 SASEGT. CDR3 nucleotide sequence: TGTGCCAGGTCTAGCGCGGGAGACCACACAGATACGCAGTATTTT. It is translated as CARSSAGDHTDTQYF.

This chain connects TRBV9 to TRBJ2-5, with D perhaps matching TRBD2 (7 bases). Germline V CDR1 and CDR2: SGDLS, YYNGEE. Between the trimmed V and J ends, which lost 7 bases and 9 bases, there was a span of 19 bases. The CDR3 runs 13 residues. The CDR3 loop reads CASAAGAQDSQYF. In DNA form, the CDR3 reads TGTGCCAGCGCGGCGGGGGCCCAAGACTCCCAGTACTTC. The complete variable domain, with remaining parts taken from reference TRBV9 and TRBJ2-5, reads DSGVTQTPKHLITATGQRVTLRCSPRSGDLSVYWYQQSLDQGLQFLIQYYNGEERAKGNILERFSAQQFPDLHSELNLSSLELGDSALYFCASAAGAQDSQYFGPGTRLLVL.